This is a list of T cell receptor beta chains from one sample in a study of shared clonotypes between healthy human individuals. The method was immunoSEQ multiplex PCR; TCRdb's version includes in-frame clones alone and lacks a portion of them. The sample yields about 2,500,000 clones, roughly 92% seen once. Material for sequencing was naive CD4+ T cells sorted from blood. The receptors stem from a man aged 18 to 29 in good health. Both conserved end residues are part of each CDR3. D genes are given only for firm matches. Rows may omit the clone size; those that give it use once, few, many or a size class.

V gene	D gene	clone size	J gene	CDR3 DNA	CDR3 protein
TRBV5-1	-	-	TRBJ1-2	TGCGCCAGCAGCCCTAAGACTCCAGGGGATGGTGTGGGCTACACCTTC	CASSPKTPGDGVGYTF
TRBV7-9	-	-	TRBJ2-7	TGTGCCAGCAGCCCGGGACAAAGCTCCTACGAGCAGTACTTC	CASSPGQSSYEQYF
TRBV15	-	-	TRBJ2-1	TGTGCCACCAGCGGAAGCAGGACTAACCCTTTTGGGAATGAGCAGTTCTTC	CATSGSRTNPFGNEQFF
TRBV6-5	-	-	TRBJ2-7	TGTGCCAGCAGTCCCCGAGTCCAGTCCTACGAGCAGTACTTC	CASSPRVQSYEQYF
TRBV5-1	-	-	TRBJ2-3	TGCGCCAGCAGCTTGATGGGGGACCACACAGATACGCAGTATTTT	CASSLMGDHTDTQYF
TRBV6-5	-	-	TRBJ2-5	TGTGCCAGCAGTTACTCGCTGGGGGAGGCAGAGACCCAGTACTTC	CASSYSLGEAETQYF
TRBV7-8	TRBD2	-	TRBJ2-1	TGTGCCAGCGCGGGGGGATCCTACAATGAGCAGTTCTTC	CASAGGSYNEQFF
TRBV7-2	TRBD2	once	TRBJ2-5	TGTGCCAGCAGCTTAGCGGGACTAGCGGGAGGGCCGGAGACCCAGTACTTC	CASSLAGLAGGPETQYF
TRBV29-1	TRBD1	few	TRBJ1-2	TGCAGCGTTGAACGACAGGGGGGAGATGGCTACACCTTC	CSVERQGGDGYTF
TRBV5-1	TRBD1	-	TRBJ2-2	TGCGCCAGCCAGACAGGGTACGAAACCGGGGAGCTGTTTTTT	CASQTGYETGELFF
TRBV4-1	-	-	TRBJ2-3	TGCGCCAGCAGCCAAGATGAGGGGGGCACAGATACGCAGTATTTT	CASSQDEGGTDTQYF
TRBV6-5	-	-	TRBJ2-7	TGTGCCAGCAGTCTATCCGGGACCGCCTACGAGCAGTACTTC	CASSLSGTAYEQYF
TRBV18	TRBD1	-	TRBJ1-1	TGTGCCAGCTCACTCGCCGGGACAGGGATTAAGACTGAAGCTTTCTTT	CASSLAGTGIKTEAFF
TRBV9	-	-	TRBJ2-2	TGTGCCAGCAGTCAAAGGGACTCGAACACCGGGGAGCTGTTTTTT	CASSQRDSNTGELFF
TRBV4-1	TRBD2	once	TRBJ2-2	TGCGCCAGCAGCCAGGGGGTAGCGGGGCTGAACACCGGGGAGCTGTTTTTT	CASSQGVAGLNTGELFF
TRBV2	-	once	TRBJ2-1	TGTGCCAGCAGTGTGGGCGGGACAGCGAAAAATGAGCAGTTCTTC	CASSVGGTAKNEQFF
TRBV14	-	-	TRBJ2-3	TGTGCCAGCAGCCAAGATGTTCGCGGAAAAGGCACAGATACGCAGTATTTT	CASSQDVRGKGTDTQYF
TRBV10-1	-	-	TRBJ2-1	TGCGCCAACCTGACCGAAAAGCTGGTTGGGACTGAGCAGTTCTTC	CANLTEKLVGTEQFF
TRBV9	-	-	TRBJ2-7	TGTGCCAGCAGCGTAGCGGGGACCACCTACGAGCAGTACTTC	CASSVAGTTYEQYF
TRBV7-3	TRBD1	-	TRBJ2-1	TGTGCCAGCAGCTCAGGACAGGGCTACAATGAGCAGTTCTTC	CASSSGQGYNEQFF
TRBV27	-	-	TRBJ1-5	TGTGCCAGCAGTTTGAGCAGGCTCAATCAGCCCCAGCATTTT	CASSLSRLNQPQHF
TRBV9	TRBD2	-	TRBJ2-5	TGTGCCAGCAGCGCCCCGAGTCGAGCGGGGGGGCACGAGACCCAGTACTTC	CASSAPSRAGGHETQYF
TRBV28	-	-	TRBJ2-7	TGTGCCAGCAAACAGGGTTTCTCCTACGAGCAGTACTTC	CASKQGFSYEQYF
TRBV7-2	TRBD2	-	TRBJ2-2	TGTGCCAGCAGCCACCGACTAGCGGGGGATACCAAAACCGGGGAGCTGTTTTTT	CASSHRLAGDTKTGELFF
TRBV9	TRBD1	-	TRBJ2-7	TGTGCCAGCAGCCCGCGGACAGGTGAAGGCTACGAGCAGTACTTC	CASSPRTGEGYEQYF
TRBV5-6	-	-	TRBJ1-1	TGTGCCAGCAGCTTGGGACAGCTTCTGAACACTGAAGCTTTCTTT	CASSLGQLLNTEAFF
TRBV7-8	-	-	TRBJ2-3	TGTGCCAGCAGTCCAGCGGTAGATACGCAGTATTTT	CASSPAVDTQYF
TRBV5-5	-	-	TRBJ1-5	TGTGCCAGCAGCTTGACTTCCGACAGAATTCAGCCCCAGCATTTT	CASSLTSDRIQPQHF
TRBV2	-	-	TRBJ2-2	TGTGCCAGCAGTGAAGGATACACCGGGGAGCTGTTTTTT	CASSEGYTGELFF
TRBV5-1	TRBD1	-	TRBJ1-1	TGCGCCAGCAGCCCTACCACAGGGGGCACTGAAGCTTTCTTT	CASSPTTGGTEAFF
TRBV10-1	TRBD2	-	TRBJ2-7	TGCGCCAGCACTAGCGGGGGAGCCTACGAGCAGTACTTC	CASTSGGAYEQYF
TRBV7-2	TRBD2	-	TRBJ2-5	TGTGCCAGCAGCTTAGTCGCTGGACTAGCGGGAGAGACCCAGTACTTC	CASSLVAGLAGETQYF
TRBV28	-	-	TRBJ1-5	TGTGCCAGCAGTTTAATGCGGACAGCTAAATATCAGCCCCAGCATTTT	CASSLMRTAKYQPQHF
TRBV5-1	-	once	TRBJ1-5	TGCGCCAGCAGCGTTAATGGGGGGTTTAATCGGCCCCAGCATTTT	CASSVNGGFNRPQHF
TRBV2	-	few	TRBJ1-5	TGTGCCAGCAAGGGCAGGGAATATCAGCCCCAGCATTTT	CASKGREYQPQHF
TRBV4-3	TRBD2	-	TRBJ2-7	TGCGCCAGCAGCCAATTTTTAGCGGGAAGCTACGAGCAGTACTTC	CASSQFLAGSYEQYF
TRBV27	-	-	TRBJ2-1	TGTGCCAGCATCCAACTCGACGCGGGATACAATGAGCAGTTCTTC	CASIQLDAGYNEQFF
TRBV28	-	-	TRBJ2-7	TGTGCCAGCAGCCTCGAGGGGTACGAGCAGTACTTC	CASSLEGYEQYF
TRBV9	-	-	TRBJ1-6	TGTGCCAGCAGCGCCTGGACAACGGTGGGGTTGCCCCTCCACTTT	CASSAWTTVGLPLHF
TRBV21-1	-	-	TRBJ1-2	TGTGCCAGCAGCCTCCGGGACAGGGGGAATTTTTATGGCTACACCTTC	CASSLRDRGNFYGYTF
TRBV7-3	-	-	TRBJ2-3	TGTGCCAGCAGTTTCTACGCTGTGGATACGCAGTATTTT	CASSFYAVDTQYF
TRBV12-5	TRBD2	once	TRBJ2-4	TGTGCTAGTGGCCGACTAGCGGGAGTGGCGGAAGCCAAAAACATTCAGTACTTC	CASGRLAGVAEAKNIQYF
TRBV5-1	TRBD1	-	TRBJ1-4	TGCGCCAGCAGCTTCGGACAGGGGGCCGCAACTAATGAAAAACTGTTTTTT	CASSFGQGAATNEKLFF
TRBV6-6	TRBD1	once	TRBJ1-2	TGTGCCAGCAGTTACGCGGGACAGATTAACTATGGCTACACCTTC	CASSYAGQINYGYTF
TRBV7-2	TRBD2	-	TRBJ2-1	TGTGCCAGCAGCTTAGTAGGGACTAGCGGGGCAAACTCCTACAATGAGCAGTTCTTC	CASSLVGTSGANSYNEQFF
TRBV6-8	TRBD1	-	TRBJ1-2	TGTGCCAGCAGCCTAGCCGGGACAGCCTATGGCTACACCTTC	CASSLAGTAYGYTF
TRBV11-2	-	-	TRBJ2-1	TGTGCCAGCAGCTTAGTCGGGGTCAGGGTCTACAATGAGCAGTTCTTC	CASSLVGVRVYNEQFF
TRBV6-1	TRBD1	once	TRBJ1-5	TGTGCCAGCAGTGAACAAGGGGGCAGTCAGCCCCAGCATTTT	CASSEQGGSQPQHF
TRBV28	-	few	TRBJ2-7	TGTGCCAGCAGTCTGACGGGGTCCTACGAGCAGTACTTC	CASSLTGSYEQYF
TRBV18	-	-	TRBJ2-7	TGTGCCAGCTCCCAGGAACAGGGCTACGAGCAGTACTTC	CASSQEQGYEQYF